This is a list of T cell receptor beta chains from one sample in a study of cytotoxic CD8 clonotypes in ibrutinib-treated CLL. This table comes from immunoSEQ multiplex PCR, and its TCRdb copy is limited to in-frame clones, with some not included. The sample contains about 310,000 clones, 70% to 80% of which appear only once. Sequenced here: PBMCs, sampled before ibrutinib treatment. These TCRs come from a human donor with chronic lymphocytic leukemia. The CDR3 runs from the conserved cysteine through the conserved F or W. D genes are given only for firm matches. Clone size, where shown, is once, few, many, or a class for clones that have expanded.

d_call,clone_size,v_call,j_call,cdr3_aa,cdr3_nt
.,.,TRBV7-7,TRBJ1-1,CASSLSWDKNTEAFF,TGTGCCAGCAGCTTATCCTGGGACAAGAACACTGAAGCTTTCTTT
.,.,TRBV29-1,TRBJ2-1,CSPMITSVQFF,TGCAGCCCGATGATAACTTCGGTTCAGTTCTTC
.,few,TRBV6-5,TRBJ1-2,CASSYGGINYGYTF,TGTGCCAGCAGTTACGGAGGGATTAACTATGGCTACACCTTC
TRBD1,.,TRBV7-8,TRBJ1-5,CASTQGARGYYSNQPQHF,TGTGCCAGCACACAGGGGGCGCGAGGCTATTATAGCAATCAGCCCCAGCATTTT
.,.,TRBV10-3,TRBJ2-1,CATLETRHEEQFF,TGTGCCACCTTGGAGACTAGACACGAAGAGCAGTTCTTC
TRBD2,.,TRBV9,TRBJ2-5,CASSVGRTSGSLKETQYF,TGTGCCAGCAGCGTGGGGAGGACTAGCGGGAGTCTTAAGGAGACCCAGTACTTC
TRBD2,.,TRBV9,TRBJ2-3,CASSARLAGNTDTQYF,TGTGCCAGCAGCGCGAGGCTAGCGGGAAACACAGATACGCAGTATTTT
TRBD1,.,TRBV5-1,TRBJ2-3,CASSFRRDRGGSDTQYF,TGCGCCAGCAGCTTCCGCCGGGACAGGGGAGGATCAGATACGCAGTATTTT
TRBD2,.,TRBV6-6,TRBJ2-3,CASSPGRGIITDTQYF,TGTGCCAGCAGTCCCGGGAGGGGGATAATCACAGATACGCAGTATTTT
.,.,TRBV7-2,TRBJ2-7,CASSFAGGPYEQYF,TGTGCCAGCAGCTTCGCCGGCGGACCCTACGAGCAGTACTTC
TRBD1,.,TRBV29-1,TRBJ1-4,CSANLQGAVWEKLFF,TGCAGCGCAAATCTGCAGGGGGCGGTGTGGGAAAAACTGTTTTTT
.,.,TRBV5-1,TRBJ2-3,CASSLGQVTDTQYF,TGCGCCAGCAGCTTGGGACAGGTTACAGATACGCAGTATTTT
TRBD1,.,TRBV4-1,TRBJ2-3,CASSQDPGQSTDTQYF,TGCGCCAGCAGCCAAGATCCGGGACAGAGCACAGATACGCAGTATTTT
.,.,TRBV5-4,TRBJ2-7,CASSTMGRQPYEQYF,TGTGCCAGCAGCACAATGGGACGTCAACCCTACGAGCAGTACTTC
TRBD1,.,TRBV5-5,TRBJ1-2,CASSPDRHYGYTF,TGTGCCAGCAGCCCGGACAGGCACTATGGCTACACCTTC
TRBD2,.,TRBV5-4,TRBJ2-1,CASSLDGLAFANEQFF,TGTGCCAGCAGCTTGGACGGACTAGCGTTCGCCAATGAGCAGTTCTTC
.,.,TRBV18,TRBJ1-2,CASSPGNWGYTF,TGTGCCAGCTCACCAGGGAATTGGGGCTACACCTTC
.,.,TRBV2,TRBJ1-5,CASSAPGLGDQPQHF,TGTGCCAGCAGTGCGCCAGGTTTGGGGGATCAGCCCCAGCATTTT
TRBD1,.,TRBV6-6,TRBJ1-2,CASSSNRGYYGYTF,TGTGCCAGCAGCTCCAACAGGGGATACTATGGCTACACCTTC
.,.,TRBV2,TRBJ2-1,CASSEGFNEQFF,TGTGCCAGCAGTGAGGGATTCAATGAGCAGTTCTTC
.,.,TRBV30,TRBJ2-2,CAWRDYYTGELFF,TGTGCCTGGAGGGACTATTACACCGGGGAGCTGTTTTTT
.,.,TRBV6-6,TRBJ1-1,CASSYGRLSTEAFF,TGTGCCAGCAGTTACGGCAGATTGAGTACTGAAGCTTTCTTT
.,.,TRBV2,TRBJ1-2,CASSEGRGGSYTF,TGTGCCAGCAGTGAAGGGCGGGGCGGAAGCTACACCTTC
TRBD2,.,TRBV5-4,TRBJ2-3,CASSFRTSGRSDTQYF,TGTGCCAGCAGCTTTAGGACTAGCGGGAGATCAGATACGCAGTATTTT
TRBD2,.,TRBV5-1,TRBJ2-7,CASSLGGTRVYEQYF,TGCGCCAGCAGCTTGGGGGGGACTAGGGTCTACGAGCAGTACTTC
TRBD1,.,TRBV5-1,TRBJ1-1,CASSEQGGDTEAFF,TGCGCCAGCAGCGAGCAGGGGGGCGACACTGAAGCTTTCTTT
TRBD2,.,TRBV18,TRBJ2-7,CASSTRGNTYEQYF,TGTGCCAGCTCAACGCGGGGGAACACCTACGAGCAGTACTTC
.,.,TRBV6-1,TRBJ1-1,CASRGDIPAAFF,TGTGCCAGCAGGGGAGACATCCCGGCGGCTTTCTTT
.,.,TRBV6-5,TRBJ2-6,CASSKQGSGANVLTF,TGTGCCAGCAGTAAACAGGGATCTGGGGCCAACGTCCTGACTTTC
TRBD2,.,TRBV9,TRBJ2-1,CASSPQTVPGLVSEQFF,TGTGCCAGCAGCCCCCAGACTGTTCCGGGACTAGTATCTGAGCAGTTCTTC
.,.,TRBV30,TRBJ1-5,CAWSVGGNNQPQHF,TGTGCCTGGAGTGTGGGGGGAAACAATCAGCCCCAGCATTTT
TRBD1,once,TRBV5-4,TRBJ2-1,CASSLRTGAGSYNEQFF,TGTGCCAGCAGCTTGCGGACAGGGGCAGGGTCCTACAATGAGCAGTTCTTC
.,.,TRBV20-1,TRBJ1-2,CSARLGDGYTF,TGCAGTGCTAGGTTGGGGGATGGCTACACCTTC
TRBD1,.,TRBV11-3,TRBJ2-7,CASSASTGWGNEQYF,TGTGCCAGCAGCGCCTCGACAGGGTGGGGCAACGAGCAGTACTTC
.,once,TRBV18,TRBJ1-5,CASSLRQAASDQPQHF,TGTGCCAGCTCATTACGACAGGCCGCGAGCGATCAGCCCCAGCATTTT
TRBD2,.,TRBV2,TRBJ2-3,CASSVLGLAVTDTQYF,TGTGCCAGCAGTGTTTTAGGACTAGCGGTCACAGATACGCAGTATTTT
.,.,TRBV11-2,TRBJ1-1,CASRWSLNTEAFF,TGTGCCAGCAGGTGGAGTCTGAACACTGAAGCTTTCTTT
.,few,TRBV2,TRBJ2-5,CASTELRSQETQYF,TGTGCCAGCACAGAACTTCGCTCCCAAGAGACCCAGTACTTC
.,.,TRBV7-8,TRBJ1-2,CASSLDRAGVGYTF,TGTGCCAGCAGCTTAGACAGGGCGGGAGTTGGCTACACCTTC